A single sample is the source of the 8 T cell receptor beta chains below, sequenced in a study of blood T cell repertoires in COVID-19. The data were produced by immunoSEQ multiplex PCR, yet TCRdb's version contains in-frame clones alone and is incomplete. The sample lists about 74,000 clones, almost 85% occurring once. The material sequenced was peripheral blood. The receptors were sampled from a man between 65 and 85 years old with acute or convalescent COVID-19.

CDR3: CASSKLDLGANEQFF. The CDR3 DNA reads TGTGCCAGCAGCAAACTAGATTTGGGGGCCAATGAGCAGTTCTTC. This sequence joins TRBV9 and TRBJ2-1; TRBD1 is a possible D gene (6 bases). Germline lookup yields CDR1 SGDLS and CDR2 YYNGEE. V lost 4 bases, J lost 6 bases, and 17 bases lay in between. The CDR3 has 15 residues. Variable domain in full (rest from reference TRBV9 and TRBJ2-1): DSGVTQTPKHLITATGQRVTLRCSPRSGDLSVYWYQQSLDQGLQFLIQYYNGEERAKGNILERFSAQQFPDLHSELNLSSLELGDSALYFCASSKLDLGANEQFFGPGTRLTVL.

The chain joins TRBV7-3 to TRBJ2-7; D possibly corresponds to TRBD1 (6 bases). Germline V gives CDR1 SGHTA, CDR2 FQGTGA. The CDR3 contains 14 residues. V was trimmed by 5 bases and J by 3 bases, leaving 14 bases between them. CDR3 protein: CASSPPGHGYEQYF. CDR3 coding DNA: TGTGCCAGCAGCCCCCCGGGACACGGCTACGAGCAGTACTTC.

The table lists this clone with a few counts. The V and J genes are TRBV10-1 and TRBJ2-6; D unclear. The germline gives CDR1 WNHNN, CDR2 SYGVQD (reference sequence). Trimming pared 6 bases from V and 0 bases from J, leaving 3 bases between. The CDR3 totals 13 residues. CDR3 amino acids: CASSFSGANVLTF. The CDR3, as DNA: TGCGCCAGCAGCTTCTCTGGGGCCAACGTCCTGACTTTC.

This clone occurred once. The V call is TRBV5-1, the J call TRBJ2-5, with D possibly matching TRBD1 (6 bases). Looked up from germline, CDR1 is SGHRS and CDR2 is YFSETQ. The V gene lost 2 bases and the J gene lost 4 bases, with 18 bases spanning the gap. The CDR3 runs to 16 residues. DNA for the CDR3: TGCGCCAGCAGCTTTAGTGCCAGGGGATCGGGAGAGACCCAGTACTTC. Translating gives CASSFSARGSGETQYF.

The V and J genes are TRBV14 and TRBJ2-5, with 8 positions matching TRBD1. This CDR3 has 15 residues. Germline V CDR1 and CDR2: SGHDN, FVKESK. V was clipped by 1 base and J by 7 bases; unmatched bases: 8. Here the CDR3 reads CASSQGQGKSGTQYF. In nucleotides, the CDR3 is TGTGCCAGCAGCCAAGGACAGGGGAAGTCAGGGACCCAGTACTTC.

This clone was counted a few times. J is TRBJ2-3 and V is TRBV29-1; TRBD2 might be the D (5 bases). This CDR3 contains 15 residues. The V end was cut by 6 bases, the J end by 0 bases, with 16 bases between. The germline CDR1 and CDR2 sequences are SQVTM and ANQGSEA. This CDR3 is CSVSRGGSSTDTQYF. CDR3 sequence (DNA): TGCAGCGTCTCAAGAGGAGGCAGTAGCACAGATACGCAGTATTTT.

The chain recombines TRBV10-2 with TRBJ1-2; 9 bases are shared with TRBD1. Trimming removed 0 bases from V and 4 bases from J; junction bases left unmatched: 0. From germline, CDR1 is WSHSY and CDR2 SAAADI. The CDR3 length is 14 residues. CDR3 nucleotide sequence: TGCGCCAGCAGTGAGTCGACAGGGGGCTATGGCTACACCTTC. This sequence encodes CASSESTGGYGYTF.

This chain links TRBV7-9 with TRBJ2-7, with TRBD1 matching over 9 bases. J was trimmed by 2 bases and V by 8 bases; bases with no gene match: 7. Germline assignment: CDR1 SEHNR and CDR2 FQNEAQ (reference sequence). CDR3 length: 14 residues. CDR3 sequence (DNA): TGTGCCAGCTCCCCGGGACAGGGTACCTACGAGCAGTACTTC. Translated, it gives CASSPGQGTYEQYF. Variable domain in full (rest from reference TRBV7-9 and TRBJ2-7): DTGVSQNPRHKITKRGQNVTFRCDPISEHNRLYWYRQTLGQGPEFLTYFQNEAQLEKSRLLSDRFSAERPKGSFSTLEIQRTEQGDSAMYLCASSPGQGTYEQYFGPGTRLTVT.